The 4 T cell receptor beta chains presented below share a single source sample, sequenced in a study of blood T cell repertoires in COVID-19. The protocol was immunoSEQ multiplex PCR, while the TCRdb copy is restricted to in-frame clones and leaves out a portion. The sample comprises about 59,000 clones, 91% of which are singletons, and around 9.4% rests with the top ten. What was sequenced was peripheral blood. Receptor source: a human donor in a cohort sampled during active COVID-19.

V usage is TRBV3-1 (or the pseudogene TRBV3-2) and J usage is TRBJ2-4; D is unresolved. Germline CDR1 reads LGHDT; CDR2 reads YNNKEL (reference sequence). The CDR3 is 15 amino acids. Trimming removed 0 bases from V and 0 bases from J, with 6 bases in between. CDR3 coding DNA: TGTGCCAGCAGCCAAGATTCAATAGCCAAAAACATTCAGTACTTC. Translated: CASSQDSIAKNIQYF.

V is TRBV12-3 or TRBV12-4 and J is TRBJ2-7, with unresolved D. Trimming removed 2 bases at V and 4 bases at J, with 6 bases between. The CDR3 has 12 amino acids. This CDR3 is CASSLINYEQYF. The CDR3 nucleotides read TGTGCCAGCAGTTTAATCAATTACGAGCAGTACTTC.

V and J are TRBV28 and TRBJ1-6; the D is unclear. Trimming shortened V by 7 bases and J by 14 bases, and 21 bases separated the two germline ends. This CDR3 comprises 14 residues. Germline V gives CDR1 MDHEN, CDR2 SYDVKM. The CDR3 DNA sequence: TGTGCCAGCACCACGGGCCCTCGAGGGATCACCCTCCACTTT. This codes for CASTTGPRGITLHF.

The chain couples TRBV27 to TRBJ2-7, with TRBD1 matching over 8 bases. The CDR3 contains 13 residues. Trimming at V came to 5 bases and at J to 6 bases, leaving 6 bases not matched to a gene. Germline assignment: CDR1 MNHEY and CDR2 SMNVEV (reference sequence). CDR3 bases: TGTGCCAGCAGTACCTGGACAGGGAGCGAGCAGTACTTC. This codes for CASSTWTGSEQYF.